A selection of T cell receptor beta chains follows, all from one sample in a study of blood T cell repertoires in COVID-19. Sequenced by immunoSEQ multiplex PCR; TCRdb stores in-frame clones only, minus some. The table lists 250,000 to 300,000 clones, approximately 91% of them singletons. Sequences were obtained from PBMCs or T cells enriched from blood (not recorded which). The source of these receptors is a woman in her 40s with acute COVID-19. Both conserved end residues are part of each CDR3. D genes are given only for firm matches. Clone size is not always given. Where it is, it says once, few, many or a class for expanded clones.

v_call clone_size d_call cdr3_aa
TRBV7-9 - - CASSLFPGSTDTQYF
TRBV2 - TRBD2 CASSKGASGGVYEQYF
TRBV4-1 - - CASSQDPGQPQHF
TRBV7-9 - - CASSPPKGKLQETQYF
TRBV4-1 once - CASSQEGTYYNEQFF
TRBV21-1 - - CASSTRSGDRVGEQYF
TRBV27 - TRBD2 CASSFGSGGARDTQYF
TRBV7-2 - - CASSTEPRAANEQFF
TRBV12-3/TRBV12-4 - TRBD1 CASSTDRGEAFF
TRBV24-1 once - CATSDLNGGQNSNQPQHF
TRBV28 - - CASSRQFSGNTIYF
TRBV5-4 - TRBD1 CASSAAPGQGNYYGYTF
TRBV2 - - CASSEDRAPGYEQYF
TRBV18 once - CASSTQGKAEKLFF
TRBV7-2 - TRBD1 CASSPGRQGAPIYF
TRBV6-5 - TRBD1 CASSLSGTVSNQPQHF
TRBV2 - TRBD2 CASSEGLAGEKSIQYF
TRBV6-1 - - CASSERWEGQSYGYTF
TRBV5-1 - TRBD1 CASSSPGQGGGYTF
TRBV28 - - CASSGDSSYNEQFF
TRBV7-9 - - CASSHRDSNQPQHF
TRBV2 few - CASRLMDKAYEQYF
TRBV21-1 - - CASSNYRGNQPQHF
TRBV2 - TRBD1 CASSSGTGETQYF
TRBV5-1 - - CASSQGSQETQYF
TRBV7-3 - TRBD2 CASSLGSGGKKQETQYF
TRBV2 - TRBD1 CASSEYVRGEKLFF
TRBV11-2 - - CASRDGGQSEQYF